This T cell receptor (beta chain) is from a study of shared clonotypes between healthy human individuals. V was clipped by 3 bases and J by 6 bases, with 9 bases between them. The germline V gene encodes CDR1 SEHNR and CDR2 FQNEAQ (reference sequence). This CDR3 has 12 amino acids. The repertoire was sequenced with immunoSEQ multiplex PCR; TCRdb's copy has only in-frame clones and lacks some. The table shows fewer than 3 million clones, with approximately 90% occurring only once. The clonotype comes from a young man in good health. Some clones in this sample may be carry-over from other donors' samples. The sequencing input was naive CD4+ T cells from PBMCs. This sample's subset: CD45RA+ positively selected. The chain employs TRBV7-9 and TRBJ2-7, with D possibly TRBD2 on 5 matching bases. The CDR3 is CASSFKGVEQYF. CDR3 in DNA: TGTGCCAGCAGCTTCAAGGGAGTCGAGCAGTACTTC.